This T cell receptor (delta chain) came from a study of gamma-delta chains in newborns, infants, children. On the study more broadly: Microbial exposure reportedly drives polyclonal innate γδ T cell expansion after birth.

TCRdb reprocessed the reads using CATT. The sample lists roughly 11,000 delta-chain clones, less than 4.5% occurring once. This clone showed up just a few times. An end of the junction does not agree with germline; a read error may underlie this. The germline V gene has CDR1 GEAIGNYY and CDR2 EKD. The CDR3 covers 20 residues. The chain joins TRDV2 to TRDJ3, with 10 bases that match TRDD3. The sample was blood. The receptor was isolated from a child who was a newborn, infant or young child, either healthy, febrile or measles-vaccinated (not recorded which). CDR3 sequence: CACDTVWGIESSWGTRQMFF. CDR3 nucleotide sequence: TGTGCCTGTGACACCGTCTGGGGGATAGAAAGCTCCTGGGGCACCCGACAGATGTTTTTC.